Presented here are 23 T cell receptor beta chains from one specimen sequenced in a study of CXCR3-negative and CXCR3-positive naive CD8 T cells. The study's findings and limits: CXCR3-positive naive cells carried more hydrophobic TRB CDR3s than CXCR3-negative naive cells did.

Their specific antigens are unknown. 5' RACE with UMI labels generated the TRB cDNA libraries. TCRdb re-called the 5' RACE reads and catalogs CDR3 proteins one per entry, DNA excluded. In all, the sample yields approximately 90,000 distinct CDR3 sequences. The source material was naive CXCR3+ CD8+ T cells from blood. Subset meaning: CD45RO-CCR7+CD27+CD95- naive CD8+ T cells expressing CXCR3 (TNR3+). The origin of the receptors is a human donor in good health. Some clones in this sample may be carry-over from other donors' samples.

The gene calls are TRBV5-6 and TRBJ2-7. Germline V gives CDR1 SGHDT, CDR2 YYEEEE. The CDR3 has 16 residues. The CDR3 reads CASSLDTDNSAYEQYF.

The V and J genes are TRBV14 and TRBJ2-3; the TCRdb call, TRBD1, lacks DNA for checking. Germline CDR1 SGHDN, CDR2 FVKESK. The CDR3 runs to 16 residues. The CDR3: CASSQARWGRTDTQYF.

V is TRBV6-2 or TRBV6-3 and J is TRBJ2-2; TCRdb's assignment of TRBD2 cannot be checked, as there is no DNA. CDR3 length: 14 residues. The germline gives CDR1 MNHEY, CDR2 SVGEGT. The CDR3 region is CASARDYDPGELFF.

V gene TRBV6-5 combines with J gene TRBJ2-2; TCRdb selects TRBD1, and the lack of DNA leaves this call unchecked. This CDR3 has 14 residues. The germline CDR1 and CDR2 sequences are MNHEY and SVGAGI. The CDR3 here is CASSWTGTTGELFF.

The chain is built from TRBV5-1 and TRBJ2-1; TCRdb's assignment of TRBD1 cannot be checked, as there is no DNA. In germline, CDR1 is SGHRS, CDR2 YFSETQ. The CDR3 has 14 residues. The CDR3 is CASRSTGTYNEQFF.

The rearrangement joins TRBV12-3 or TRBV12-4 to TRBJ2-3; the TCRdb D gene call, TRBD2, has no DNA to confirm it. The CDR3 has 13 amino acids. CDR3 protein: CASTTGASDTQYF.

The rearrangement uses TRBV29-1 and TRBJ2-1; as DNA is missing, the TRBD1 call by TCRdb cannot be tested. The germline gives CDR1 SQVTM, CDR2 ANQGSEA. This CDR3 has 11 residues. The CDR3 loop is CSVAQGREQFF.

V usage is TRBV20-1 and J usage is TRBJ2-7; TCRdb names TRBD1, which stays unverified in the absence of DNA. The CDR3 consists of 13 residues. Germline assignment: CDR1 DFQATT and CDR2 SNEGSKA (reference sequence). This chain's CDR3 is CSARGDREYEQYF.

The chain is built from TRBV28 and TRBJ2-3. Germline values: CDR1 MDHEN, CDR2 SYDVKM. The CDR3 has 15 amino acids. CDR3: CASTHGLGYTDTQYF.

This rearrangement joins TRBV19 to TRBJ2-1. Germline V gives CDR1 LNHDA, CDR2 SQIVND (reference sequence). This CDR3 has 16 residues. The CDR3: CASRMTLSVAYYEQFF.

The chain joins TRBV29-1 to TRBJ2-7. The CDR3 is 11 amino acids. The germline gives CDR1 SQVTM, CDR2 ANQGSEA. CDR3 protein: CSAACDYEQYF.

The CDR3 here is CSAVSPSRTSGNNEQFF. J is TRBJ2-1 and V is TRBV29-1; the TCRdb call, TRBD2, lacks DNA for checking. This CDR3 region has 17 residues. The germline V gene encodes CDR1 SQVTM and CDR2 ANQGSEA.

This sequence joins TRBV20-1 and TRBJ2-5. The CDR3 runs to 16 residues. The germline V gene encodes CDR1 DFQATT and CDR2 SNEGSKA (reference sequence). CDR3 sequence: CSARNNLGGNQETQYF.

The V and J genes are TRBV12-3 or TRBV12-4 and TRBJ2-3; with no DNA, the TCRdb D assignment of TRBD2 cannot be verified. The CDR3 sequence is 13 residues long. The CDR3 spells CASSFGLISTQYF.

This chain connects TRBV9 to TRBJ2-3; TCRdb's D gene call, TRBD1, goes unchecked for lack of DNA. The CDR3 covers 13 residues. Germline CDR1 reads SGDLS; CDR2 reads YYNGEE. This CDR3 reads CASSVGDTDTQYF.

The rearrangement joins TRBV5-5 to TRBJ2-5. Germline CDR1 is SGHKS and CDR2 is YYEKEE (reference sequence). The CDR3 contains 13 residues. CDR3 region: CASRPDNGETQYF.

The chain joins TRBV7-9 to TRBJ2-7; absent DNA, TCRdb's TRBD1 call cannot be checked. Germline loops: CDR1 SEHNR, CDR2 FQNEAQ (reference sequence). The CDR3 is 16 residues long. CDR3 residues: CASSLARNRAKDEQYF.

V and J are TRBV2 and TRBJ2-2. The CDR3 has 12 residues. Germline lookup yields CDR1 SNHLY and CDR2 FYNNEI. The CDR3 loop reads CARTLDTGELFF.

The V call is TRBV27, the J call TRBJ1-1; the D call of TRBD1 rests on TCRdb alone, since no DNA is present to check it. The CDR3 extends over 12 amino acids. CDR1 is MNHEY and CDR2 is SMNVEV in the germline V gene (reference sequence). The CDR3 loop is CASSSPGTEPTF.

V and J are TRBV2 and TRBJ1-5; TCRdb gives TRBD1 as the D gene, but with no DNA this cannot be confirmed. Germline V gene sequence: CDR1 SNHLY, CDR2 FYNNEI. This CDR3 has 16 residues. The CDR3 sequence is CASSEVIGTGLQPQHF.

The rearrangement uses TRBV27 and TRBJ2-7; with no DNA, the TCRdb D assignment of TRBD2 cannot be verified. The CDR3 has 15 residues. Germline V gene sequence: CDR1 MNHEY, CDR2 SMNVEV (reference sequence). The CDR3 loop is CASSGLAGDFYEQYF.

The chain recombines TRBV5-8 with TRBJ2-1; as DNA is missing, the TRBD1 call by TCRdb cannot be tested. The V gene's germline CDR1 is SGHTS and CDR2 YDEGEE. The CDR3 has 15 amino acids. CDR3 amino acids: CASATGTGPYNEQFF.

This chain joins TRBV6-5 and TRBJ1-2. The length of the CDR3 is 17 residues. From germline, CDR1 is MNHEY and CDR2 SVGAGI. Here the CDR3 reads CASSLPGSEGHLRGYTF.